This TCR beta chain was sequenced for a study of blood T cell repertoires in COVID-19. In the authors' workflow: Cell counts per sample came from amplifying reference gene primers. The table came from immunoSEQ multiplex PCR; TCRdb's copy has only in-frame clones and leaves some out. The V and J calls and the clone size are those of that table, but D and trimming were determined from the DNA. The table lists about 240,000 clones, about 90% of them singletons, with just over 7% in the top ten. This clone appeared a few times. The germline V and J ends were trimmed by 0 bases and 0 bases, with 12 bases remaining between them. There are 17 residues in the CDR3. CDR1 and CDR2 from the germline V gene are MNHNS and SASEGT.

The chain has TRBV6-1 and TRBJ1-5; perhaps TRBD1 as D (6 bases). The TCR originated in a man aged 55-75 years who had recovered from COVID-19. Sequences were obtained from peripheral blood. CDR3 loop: CASSEAGQLYSNQPQHF. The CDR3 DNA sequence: TGTGCCAGCAGTGAAGCAGGACAGCTCTATAGCAATCAGCCCCAGCATTTT.